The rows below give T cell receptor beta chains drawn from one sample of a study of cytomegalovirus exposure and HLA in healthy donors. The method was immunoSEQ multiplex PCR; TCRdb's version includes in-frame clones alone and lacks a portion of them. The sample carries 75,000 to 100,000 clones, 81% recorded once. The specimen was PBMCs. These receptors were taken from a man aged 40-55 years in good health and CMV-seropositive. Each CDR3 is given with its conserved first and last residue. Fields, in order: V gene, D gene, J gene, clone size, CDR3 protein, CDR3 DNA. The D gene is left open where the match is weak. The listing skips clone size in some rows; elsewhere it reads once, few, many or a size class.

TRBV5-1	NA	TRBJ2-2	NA	CASSSEGAGELFF	TGCGCCAGCAGCTCTGAGGGGGCCGGGGAGCTGTTTTTT
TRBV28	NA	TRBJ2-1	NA	CASSSLGGSYSYNGQFF	TGTGCCAGCAGCTCACTAGGCGGCTCCTACTCCTACAATGGGCAGTTCTTC
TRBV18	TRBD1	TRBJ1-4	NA	CASSPKQGVNEKLFF	TGTGCCAGCTCACCTAAGCAGGGGGTGAATGAAAAACTGTTTTTT
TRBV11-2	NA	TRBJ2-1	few	CASSLSWQDNEQFF	TGTGCCAGCAGCCTTAGTTGGCAGGACAATGAGCAGTTCTTC
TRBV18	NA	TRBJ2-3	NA	CASSPRDSLRDTQYF	TGTGCCAGCTCACCACGGGACTCTCTTCGGGATACGCAGTATTTT
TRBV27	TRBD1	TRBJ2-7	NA	CASGQGTGTLYEQYF	TGTGCCAGCGGTCAAGGGACAGGAACTCTCTACGAGCAGTACTTC
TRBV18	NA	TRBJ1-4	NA	CASSEHEKLFF	TGTGCCAGCTCGGAGCATGAAAAACTGTTTTTT
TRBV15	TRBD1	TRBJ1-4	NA	CATSTRTGANEKLFF	TGTGCCACCAGCACAAGGACAGGGGCTAATGAAAAACTGTTTTTT
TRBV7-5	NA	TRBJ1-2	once	CARSLVPGQGDYGYTF	TGTGCCAGAAGCTTAGTGCCAGGACAGGGCGACTATGGCTACACCTTC
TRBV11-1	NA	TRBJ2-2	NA	CASSLVSFGELFF	TGTGCCAGCAGCTTAGTTAGTTTCGGGGAGCTGTTTTTT
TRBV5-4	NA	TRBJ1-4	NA	CASSLRSGGEKLFF	TGTGCCAGCAGCCTTAGAAGTGGAGGGGAAAAACTGTTTTTT
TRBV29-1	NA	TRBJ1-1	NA	CSGGRGGLNTEAFF	TGCAGCGGGGGGAGGGGGGGCTTGAACACTGAAGCTTTCTTT
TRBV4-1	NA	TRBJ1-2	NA	CASSQDRGMGYTF	TGCGCCAGCAGCCAAGACAGGGGTATGGGCTACACCTTC
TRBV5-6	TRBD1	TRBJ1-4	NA	CASSLGHRDRENEKLFF	TGTGCCAGCAGCTTGGGACACCGGGACAGAGAGAATGAAAAACTGTTTTTT
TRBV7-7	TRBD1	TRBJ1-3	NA	CASSLQGGSGNTIYF	TGTGCTAGCAGCTTGCAGGGGGGCTCTGGAAACACCATATATTTT
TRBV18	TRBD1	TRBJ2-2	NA	CASSPPGQGSHTGELFF	TGTGCCAGCTCACCACCAGGACAGGGGTCACACACCGGGGAGCTGTTTTTT
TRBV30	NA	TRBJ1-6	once	CAWTGAVVRVAPLHF	TGTGCCTGGACAGGGGCGGTTGTAAGAGTCGCGCCCCTCCACTTT
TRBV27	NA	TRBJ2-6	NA	CASSFGGSSGANVLTF	TGTGCCAGCAGTTTCGGAGGCAGCTCTGGGGCCAACGTCCTGACTTTC
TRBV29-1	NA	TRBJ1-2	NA	CSVVEGLFGYTF	TGCAGCGTTGTGGAGGGTTTGTTTGGCTACACCTTC
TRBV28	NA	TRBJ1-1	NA	CASSLIPVSNTEAFF	TGTGCCAGCAGTTTAATCCCGGTGTCGAACACTGAAGCTTTCTTT
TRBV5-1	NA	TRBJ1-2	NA	CASSREGYGYTF	TGCGCCAGCAGCAGGGAGGGCTATGGCTACACCTTC
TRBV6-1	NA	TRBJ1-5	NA	CASRPRVQSNQPQHF	TGTGCCAGCAGACCTCGGGTTCAGAGCAATCAGCCCCAGCATTTT
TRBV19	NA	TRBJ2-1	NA	CASVTRGNEQFF	TGTGCCAGCGTGACTAGGGGCAATGAGCAGTTCTTC
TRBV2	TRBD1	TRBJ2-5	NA	CASSDGQGKTQYF	TGTGCCAGCAGTGATGGACAGGGGAAGACCCAGTACTTC
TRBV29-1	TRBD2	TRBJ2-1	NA	CSVASERDGNEQFF	TGCAGCGTCGCCTCCGAGCGGGACGGCAATGAGCAGTTCTTC
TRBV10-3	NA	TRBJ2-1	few	CAIRRGTNYNEQFF	TGTGCCATCAGGAGGGGGACAAACTACAATGAGCAGTTCTTC
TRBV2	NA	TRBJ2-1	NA	CASTRDWDEQFF	TGTGCCAGCACCAGGGACTGGGATGAGCAGTTCTTC
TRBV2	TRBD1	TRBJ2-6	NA	CASGAGTAGANVLTF	TGTGCCAGCGGCGCCGGGACAGCTGGGGCCAACGTCCTGACTTTC
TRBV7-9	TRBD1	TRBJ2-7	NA	CSSSSNRGSTYEQYF	TGTTCCAGCAGCTCCAACAGGGGGTCTACCTACGAGCAGTACTTC
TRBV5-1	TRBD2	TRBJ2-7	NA	CASSLRPSSKTSGEGSYEQYF	TGCGCCAGCAGCTTGCGTCCGTCGAGCAAGACTAGCGGGGAAGGATCCTACGAGCAGTACTTC
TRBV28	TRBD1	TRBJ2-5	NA	CASRGTGGRGTQYF	TGTGCCAGCAGGGGGACAGGGGGAAGGGGGACCCAGTACTTC
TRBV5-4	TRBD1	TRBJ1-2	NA	CASSLRDRVYGYTF	TGTGCCAGCAGCCTTAGGGACAGGGTCTATGGCTACACCTTC
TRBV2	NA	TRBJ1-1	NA	CASSVGSGTEAFF	TGTGCCAGCAGTGTGGGCTCTGGCACTGAAGCTTTCTTT
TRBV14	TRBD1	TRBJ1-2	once	CASSHRQGGIYGYTF	TGTGCCAGCAGCCACAGACAGGGAGGCATCTATGGCTACACCTTC
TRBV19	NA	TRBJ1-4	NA	CASLRQDDNEKLFF	TGTGCCAGCCTCAGACAGGACGATAATGAAAAACTGTTTTTT
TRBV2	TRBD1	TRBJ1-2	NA	CASSEAGTGGGELYGYTF	TGTGCCAGCAGTGAAGCAGGGACAGGGGGCGGCGAACTCTATGGCTACACCTTC
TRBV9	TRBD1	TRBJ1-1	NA	CASSVDATQGDTEAFF	TGTGCCAGCAGCGTAGATGCCACACAGGGGGACACTGAAGCTTTCTTT
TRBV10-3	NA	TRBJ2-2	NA	CAISEVQVANTGELFF	TGTGCCATCAGTGAGGTTCAGGTCGCGAACACCGGGGAGCTGTTTTTT
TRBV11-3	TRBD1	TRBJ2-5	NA	CASSLKRDSSPRETQYF	TGTGCCAGCAGCTTAAAGAGGGACAGTTCCCCGAGAGAGACCCAGTACTTC
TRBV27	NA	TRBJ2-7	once	CASSFSAEKGYEQYF	TGTGCCAGCAGTTTTAGCGCGGAGAAGGGCTACGAGCAGTACTTC
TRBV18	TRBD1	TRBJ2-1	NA	CASSPRTGADNEQFF	TGTGCCAGCTCACCACGGACAGGGGCTGACAATGAGCAGTTCTTC
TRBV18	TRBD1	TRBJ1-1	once	CASSPWDRGTNTEAFF	TGTGCCAGCTCACCCTGGGACAGGGGTACGAACACTGAAGCTTTCTTT
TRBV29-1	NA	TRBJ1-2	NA	CSVDTERNYGYTF	TGCAGCGTTGATACAGAGCGGAACTATGGCTACACCTTC
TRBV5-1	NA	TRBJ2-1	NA	CASSFGQQGDEQFF	TGCGCCAGCAGCTTTGGACAACAAGGAGATGAGCAGTTCTTC
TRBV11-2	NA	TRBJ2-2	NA	CASSSTLAFANTGELFF	TGTGCCAGCAGCTCCACGCTAGCGTTTGCGAACACCGGGGAGCTGTTTTTT
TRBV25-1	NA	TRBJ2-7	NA	CASSGAHF	TGTGCCAGCAGTGGAGCGCACTTC
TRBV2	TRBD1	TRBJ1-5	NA	CASSSGQGNQPQHF	TGTGCCAGCAGCTCGGGACAGGGTAATCAGCCCCAGCATTTT
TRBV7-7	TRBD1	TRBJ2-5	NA	CASSVDREETQYF	TGTGCTAGCAGCGTAGACAGGGAGGAGACCCAGTACTTC
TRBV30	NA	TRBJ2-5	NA	CAWNRPGETQYF	TGTGCCTGGAACCGCCCCGGGGAGACCCAGTACTTC
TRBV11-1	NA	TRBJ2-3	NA	CASSSGSNRGTDTQYF	TGTGCCAGCAGCTCCGGGTCAAACCGGGGCACAGATACGCAGTATTTT
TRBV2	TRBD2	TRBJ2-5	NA	CASSAMGLRQETQYF	TGTGCCAGCAGTGCGATGGGACTAAGACAAGAGACCCAGTACTTC
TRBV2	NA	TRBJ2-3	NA	CASSGSSDTQYF	TGTGCCAGCAGTGGGAGTTCAGATACGCAGTATTTT
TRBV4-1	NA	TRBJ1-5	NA	CASSQAEQGDSNQPQHF	TGCGCCAGCAGCCAGGCAGAACAGGGTGATAGCAATCAGCCCCAGCATTTT